A single sample gave rise to the 23 T cell receptor beta chains below, sequenced in a study of blood T cell repertoires in COVID-19. Produced via immunoSEQ multiplex PCR; TCRdb's table is partial and in-frame only. The table has under 300,000 clones, about four fifths seen once. Input material: peripheral blood. All receptors derive from a young man who had recovered from COVID-19.

This chain joins TRBV9 and TRBJ2-1, with 11 bases matching TRBD2. The CDR3 runs to 16 residues. Germline V CDR1 and CDR2: SGDLS, YYNGEE. With 3 bases clipped from V and 10 bases from J, the junction kept 12 bases outside the gene matches. The CDR3 DNA sequence: TGTGCCAGCAGCGCCCGGACTAGCGGGCCACACGGGGAGCAGTTCTTC. Its translation is CASSARTSGPHGEQFF. Based on the CDR3 plus reference TRBV9 and TRBJ2-1, the full variable domain is DSGVTQTPKHLITATGQRVTLRCSPRSGDLSVYWYQQSLDQGLQFLIQYYNGEERAKGNILERFSAQQFPDLHSELNLSSLELGDSALYFCASSARTSGPHGEQFFGPGTRLTVL.

The V gene is TRBV5-1, the J gene TRBJ2-5, with D hard to call. V dropped 0 bases and J dropped 4 bases, with 13 bases sitting between them. Germline V gene data show CDR1 as SGHRS and CDR2 as YFSETQ. The CDR3 consists of 15 residues. The CDR3 reads CASSLGDLRRETQYF. Here the CDR3 DNA reads TGCGCCAGCAGCTTGGGTGACCTGAGGCGAGAGACCCAGTACTTC.

This clone was seen more than once but under ten times. The rearrangement links TRBV25-1 to TRBJ2-1; no definite D call. Between the trimmed V and J ends, which lost 3 bases and 0 bases, there was a span of 9 bases. Germline CDR1 and CDR2: MGHDK and SYGVNS. The CDR3 covers 15 residues. The CDR3 nucleotides are TGTGCCAGCAGTGATGTCGTCAGCTCCTACAATGAGCAGTTCTTC. Its protein product is CASSDVVSSYNEQFF.

This clone was counted a few times. CDR3 residues: CASSLTHYEQYF. CDR3 nucleotides: TGTGCCAGCAGCTTGACACACTACGAGCAGTACTTC. The chain links TRBV5-8 to TRBJ2-7; no reliable D call. Trimming left V 1 base short and J 3 bases short, with 5 bases between. Per germline, CDR1 SGHTS and CDR2 YDEGEE. The CDR3 extends over 12 amino acids.

The J gene is TRBJ2-3, the V gene TRBV6-5, with 8 positions matching TRBD2. The CDR3 length is 15 residues. J lost 2 bases, V lost 7 bases, and 8 bases had no gene match. Looked up from germline, CDR1 is MNHEY and CDR2 is SVGAGI. CDR3 DNA: TGTGCCAGCAAGGGAAATAGCGGGAACACAGATACGCAGTATTTT. Its protein product is CASKGNSGNTDTQYF.

The rearrangement links TRBV10-3 to TRBJ1-2; D may be TRBD1 (5 bases). Between the trimmed V and J ends, which lost 7 bases and 5 bases, there was a span of 20 bases. Germline V CDR1 and CDR2: ENHRY, SYGVKD. CDR3 length equals 15 residues. The CDR3 reads CAIIGESVSPYGYTF. The DNA for the CDR3 is TGTGCCATCATAGGGGAAAGCGTTTCCCCTTATGGCTACACCTTC.

V and J are TRBV2 and TRBJ2-5, with 10 bases matching TRBD2. CDR3 length: 18 residues. In germline, CDR1 is SNHLY, CDR2 FYNNEI. The trim removed 6 bases at V and 0 bases at J, leaving 13 bases unmatched. Here the CDR3 reads CASSGLPGLAGDQETQYF. The CDR3 DNA reads as TGTGCCAGCAGCGGTCTCCCGGGGCTAGCGGGGGACCAAGAGACCCAGTACTTC.

The V call is TRBV6-2 or TRBV6-3, the J call TRBJ1-2; D is uncertain. This CDR3 contains 13 residues. Germline V CDR1 and CDR2: MNHEY, SVGEGT. Deletions cut 4 bases from V and 8 bases from J, with 14 bases between. This chain's CDR3 is CASSSYGDKGYTF. CDR3 in DNA: TGTGCCAGCAGTTCCTACGGGGATAAGGGCTACACCTTC.

The rearrangement joins TRBV10-3 to TRBJ2-6; D is ambiguous. CDR3 length: 14 residues. From germline, CDR1 is ENHRY and CDR2 SYGVKD. V dropped 9 bases and J dropped 10 bases, with 19 bases sitting between them. The CDR3, as DNA: TGTGCCATTTCCGAGACGGCTAGTCAAAACGTCCTGACTTTC. Its protein product is CAISETASQNVLTF.

V gene TRBV15 combines with J gene TRBJ1-4; 9 bases agree with TRBD1. The germline V gene encodes CDR1 LNHNV and CDR2 YYDKDF (reference sequence). The CDR3 has 20 residues. J was trimmed by 0 bases and V by 5 bases; bases with no gene match: 16. The CDR3 spells CATSGSYRDRVSATNEKLFF. The CDR3 region has the DNA TGTGCCACCAGCGGAAGTTACCGGGACAGGGTGTCTGCAACTAATGAAAAACTGTTTTTT.

V is TRBV3-1 (or the pseudogene TRBV3-2) and J is TRBJ1-1; D unresolved. The CDR3 covers 13 residues. Germline CDR1 LGHDT, CDR2 YNNKEL (reference sequence). With 2 bases removed from V and 2 bases from J, the gap between germline ends came to 6 bases. The DNA of the CDR3 is TGTGCCAGCAGCCAACTAGACAACACTGAAGCTTTCTTT. It yields the protein CASSQLDNTEAFF.

The chain is built from TRBV5-4 and TRBJ2-5, with 7 bases fitting TRBD2. The CDR3 is 14 residues long. The germline gives CDR1 SGHNT, CDR2 YYREEE (reference sequence). Trimming took 3 bases from V and 2 from J; bases not matched to a gene: 4. CDR3 nucleotide sequence: TGTGCCAGCAGCTGGAGCGGGGCTCAAGAGACCCAGTACTTC. Translation: CASSWSGAQETQYF.

V and J are TRBV6-5 and TRBJ1-1; D call uncertain. CDR3 length: 12 amino acids. V was pared by 2 bases and J by 10 bases, with 11 bases between. CDR1 and CDR2 from the germline V gene are MNHEY and SVGAGI. DNA for the CDR3: TGTGCCAGCAGTTACGACTCCCGGCGAGCTTTCTTT. It codes for CASSYDSRRAFF.

This sequence joins TRBV4-1 and TRBJ2-2, with 8 bases fitting TRBD1. Trimming at V came to 4 bases and at J to 6 bases, leaving 7 bases not matched to a gene. The CDR3 contains 15 residues. Germline CDR1 reads MGHRA; CDR2 reads YSYEKL. The CDR3 DNA reads TGCGCCAGCAGCCTCCAAGGACAGGGCGCCGGGGAGCTGTTTTTT. Its protein product is CASSLQGQGAGELFF.

This clone has a handful of counts. J is TRBJ2-5 and V is TRBV2; TRBD1 agrees at 10 bases. Germline V gives CDR1 SNHLY, CDR2 FYNNEI. V was clipped by 11 bases and J by 4 bases; unmatched bases: 7. This CDR3 region has 13 residues. The CDR3 region has the DNA TGTGCCCGACAGGGGGCGATTCCAGAGACCCAGTACTTC. This translates into CARQGAIPETQYF.

This rearrangement joins TRBV5-1 to TRBJ1-1; TRBD1 might be the D (5 bases). The CDR3 runs to 15 residues. V lost 7 bases and J 0 bases, leaving 16 bases between the germline ends. From germline, CDR1 is SGHRS and CDR2 YFSETQ. The CDR3 nucleotides read TGCGCCAGCTCGAGATCCGGGGGAATGAACACTGAAGCTTTCTTT. Its translation: CASSRSGGMNTEAFF.

This clone was observed a few times. V is TRBV4-2 and J is TRBJ2-5; D perhaps matches TRBD2 (5 bases). Per the germline V gene, CDR1 is LGHNA and CDR2 is YNFKEQ. This CDR3 has 15 residues. Trimming removed 1 base from V and 6 bases from J, with 15 bases in between. The CDR3 sequence: CASSQGQETTKTQYF. The CDR3 nucleotides read TGTGCCAGCAGCCAAGGTCAGGAGACTACGAAGACCCAGTACTTC.

This chain's CDR3 is CASSLRPPQHF. CDR3 DNA sequence: TGTGCCAGCAGTCTGAGGCCGCCCCAGCATTTT. The chain is built from TRBV28 and TRBJ1-5, with D hard to call. Per the germline V gene, CDR1 is MDHEN and CDR2 is SYDVKM. V shed 5 bases and J shed 9 bases, with 8 bases lying between them. The CDR3 is made up of 11 amino acids.

This clone has more than one count but fewer than ten. The rearrangement joins TRBV6-5 to TRBJ1-1; D is ambiguous. The CDR3 spans 13 residues. V gave up 4 bases and J gave up 2 bases, with 8 bases separating them. Germline V CDR1 and CDR2: MNHEY, SVGAGI. The CDR3 is CASSSFFNTEAFF. The DNA of the CDR3 is TGTGCCAGCAGTTCTTTCTTTAACACTGAAGCTTTCTTT.

In this sample, this clone turned up a few times. V gene TRBV27 combines with J gene TRBJ1-2; 10 bases fit TRBD1. The trim removed 5 bases at V and 6 bases at J, leaving 18 bases unmatched. CDR1 is MNHEY, CDR2 SMNVEV, per germline (reference sequence). The CDR3 loop spans 18 amino acids. CDR3: CASSRQGAEARYGHGYTF. CDR3 nucleotides: TGTGCCAGCAGTCGACAGGGGGCGGAGGCCCGTTACGGGCATGGCTACACCTTC.

The CDR3 region has the DNA TGTGCCAGCAGCCGCGACAGGGTTGACGTCCTGACTTTC. Residues: CASSRDRVDVLTF. The chain combines TRBV11-3 with TRBJ2-6, with 7 bases that match TRBD1. This CDR3 region has 13 residues. CDR1 SGHNT and CDR2 YENEEA come from the germline V gene. V shed 5 bases and J 11 bases; nucleotides not matched to a gene: 6.

J is TRBJ2-2 and V is TRBV19; TRBD2 agrees at 11 bases. V was clipped by 6 bases and J by 1 base; unmatched bases: 4. Germline V gene sequence: CDR1 LNHDA, CDR2 SQIVND (reference sequence). The CDR3 has 16 amino acids. In nucleotides, the CDR3 is TGTGCCAGTAGCCTTCTAGCGGGGGGGAACACCGGGGAGCTGTTTTTT. This sequence encodes CASSLLAGGNTGELFF.

The CDR3 sequence: CASSVGGVGYEQYF. Written as DNA, the CDR3 is TGTGCCAGCAGCGTAGGGGGGGTTGGCTACGAGCAGTACTTC. The chain joins TRBV9 to TRBJ2-7; weak D call: TRBD2 (6 bases). The CDR3 length is 14 residues. The V end lost 0 bases, the J end lost 3 bases, and 10 bases lay between the germline ends. Per germline, CDR1 SGDLS and CDR2 YYNGEE.